This T cell receptor (beta chain) is drawn from a study of blood T cell repertoires in COVID-19. Study details: The origin of the acute and convalescent COVID-19 samples was the United States, Italy and Spain. From T cells, B-cell-depleted T cells, or PBMCs came the material, which was cDNA or gDNA.

Per the study methods: By means of reference gene primer amplification, nucleated cell counts were estimated. Produced via immunoSEQ multiplex PCR; TCRdb's table is partial and in-frame only. The D gene and trimming were derived from the DNA, and the V and J assignments and clone size from that table. The table includes under 80,000 clones, around 83% detected once. V lost 1 base and J lost 5, with 9 bases in between. Germline assignment: CDR1 LGHDT and CDR2 YNNKEL (reference sequence). The CDR3 covers 15 residues. The sequence was obtained from a man older than 75 with acute or convalescent COVID-19. This sequence joins TRBV3-1 (or the pseudogene TRBV3-2) and TRBJ1-6; D might be TRBD1 (5 bases). Sequencing was carried out using peripheral blood. CDR3 residues: CASSQGGLNNSPLHF. Written as DNA, the CDR3 is TGTGCCAGCAGCCAAGGGGGCCTGAATAATTCACCCCTCCACTTT.